This T cell receptor (beta chain) was sequenced for a study of shared clonotypes between healthy human individuals. Across the study: Donors were a couple of women and a few men aged 18 to 49. Points from the study as a whole: Generation probabilities of non-shared clonotypes were lower (relative to those shared by all four donors). Naive subsets typically showed greater estimated richness than memory subsets. Some naive CD4 clonotypes, around 5%, turned up in common across several donors.

Sequenced by immunoSEQ multiplex PCR; TCRdb stores in-frame clones only, minus some. The repertoire holds about 750,000 clones, with around 92% as singletons. This CDR3 comprises 16 residues. As for this clone: Its specificity is unknown.

Terminally differentiated effector memory CD45RA+ cells were excluded from the naive CD8 cells, which were CD45RO-negative and positively selected for CCR7. This sequence was found in a man aged 25 to 45 in good health. Sequenced material: naive CD8+ T cells sorted from blood. This rearrangement joins TRBV21-1 to TRBJ2-3; the table's TRBD2 call for D was not verified on the DNA. TRBV21-1 is termed a pseudogene. The CDR3 DNA is TGTGCCAGCGCATGCCCGCGGAAGAAGTGTGGGGATACGCAGTATTTT. Protein product: CASACPRKKCGDTQYF.